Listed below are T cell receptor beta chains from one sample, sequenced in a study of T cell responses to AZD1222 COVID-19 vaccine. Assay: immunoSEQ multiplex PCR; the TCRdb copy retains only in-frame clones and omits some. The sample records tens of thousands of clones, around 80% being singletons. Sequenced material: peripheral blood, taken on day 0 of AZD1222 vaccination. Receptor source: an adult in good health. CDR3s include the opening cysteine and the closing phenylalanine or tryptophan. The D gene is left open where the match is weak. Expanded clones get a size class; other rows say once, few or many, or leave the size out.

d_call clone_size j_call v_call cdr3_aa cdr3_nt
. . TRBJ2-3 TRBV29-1 CSVEKGRTDTQYF TGCAGCGTTGAAAAGGGGAGGACAGATACGCAGTATTTT
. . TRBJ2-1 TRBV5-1 CASSPGAGMAYNEQFF TGCGCCAGCAGCCCCGGGGCCGGGATGGCCTACAATGAGCAGTTCTTC
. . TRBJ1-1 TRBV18 CASSPRIGSNTEAFF TGTGCCAGCTCACCACGGATCGGCTCGAACACTGAAGCTTTCTTT
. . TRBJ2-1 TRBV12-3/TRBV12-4 CASSLSNEQFF TGTGCCAGCAGTTTGTCCAATGAGCAGTTCTTC
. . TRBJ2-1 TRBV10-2 CASSEGDEQFF TGCGCCAGCTCAGAGGGGGACGAGCAGTTCTTC
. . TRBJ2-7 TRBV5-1 CASSLGTTYEQYF TGCGCCAGCAGCTTGGGTACTACCTACGAGCAGTACTTC
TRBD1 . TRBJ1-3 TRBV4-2 CASSSTGGRGGNTIYF TGTGCCAGCAGCAGCACAGGGGGTAGAGGTGGAAACACCATATATTTT
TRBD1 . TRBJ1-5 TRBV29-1 CSVGDRVNQPQHF TGCAGCGTAGGGGACAGGGTGAATCAGCCCCAGCATTTT
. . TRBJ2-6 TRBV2 CASRPGYGANVLTF TGTGCCAGCAGACCAGGGTACGGGGCCAACGTCCTGACTTTC
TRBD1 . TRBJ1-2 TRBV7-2 CASSPSGTGANYGYTF TGTGCCAGCAGCCCATCCGGGACAGGGGCTAACTATGGCTACACCTTC
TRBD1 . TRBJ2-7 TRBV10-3 CAISESSDRGTYEQYF TGTGCCATCAGTGAGTCGAGTGACAGGGGTACCTACGAGCAGTACTTC
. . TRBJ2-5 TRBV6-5 CAGAGTPGETQYF TGTGCCGGAGCCGGGACCCCTGGGGAGACCCAGTACTTC
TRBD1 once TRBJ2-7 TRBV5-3 CARSPKIGQGTYEQYF TGTGCCAGAAGCCCCAAAATTGGACAGGGCACATACGAGCAGTACTTC
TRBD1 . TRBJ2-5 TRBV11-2 CASSRTGGGETQYF TGTGCCAGCAGCCGGACAGGGGGAGGGGAGACCCAGTACTTC
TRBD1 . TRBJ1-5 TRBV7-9 CASSLWAGGEQPQHF TGTGCCAGTAGCCTATGGGCAGGGGGAGAGCAGCCCCAGCATTTT